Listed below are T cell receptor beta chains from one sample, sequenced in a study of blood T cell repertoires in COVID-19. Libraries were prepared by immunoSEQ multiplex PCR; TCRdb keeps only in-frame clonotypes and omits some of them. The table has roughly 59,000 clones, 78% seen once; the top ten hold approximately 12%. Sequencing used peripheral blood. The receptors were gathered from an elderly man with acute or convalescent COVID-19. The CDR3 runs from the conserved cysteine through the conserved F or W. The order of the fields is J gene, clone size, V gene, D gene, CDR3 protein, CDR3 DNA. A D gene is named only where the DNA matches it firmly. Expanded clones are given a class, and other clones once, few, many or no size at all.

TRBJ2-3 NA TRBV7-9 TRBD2 CASSRGDLGTDTQYF TGTGCCAGCAGCCGGGGGGATTTAGGGACAGATACGCAGTATTTT
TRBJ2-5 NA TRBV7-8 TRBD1 CASSFYPQGAETQYF TGTGCCAGCAGCTTTTATCCCCAGGGGGCCGAGACCCAGTACTTC
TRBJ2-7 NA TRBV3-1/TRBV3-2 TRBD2 CASSLLAGGGEQYF TGTGCCAGCAGCTTACTAGCGGGAGGAGGGGAGCAGTACTTC
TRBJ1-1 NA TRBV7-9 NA CASRTGSPEAFF TGTGCCAGCAGGACAGGATCCCCTGAAGCTTTCTTT
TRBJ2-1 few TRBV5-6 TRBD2 CASSSGLEYNEQFF TGTGCCAGCAGCTCTGGACTAGAGTACAATGAGCAGTTCTTC
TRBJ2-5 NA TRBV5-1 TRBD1 CASSSTGGLETQYF TGCGCCAGCAGTTCCACAGGGGGGCTAGAGACCCAGTACTTC
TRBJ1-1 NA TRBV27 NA CASSLEGRARTEAFF TGTGCCAGCAGTTTGGAGGGCCGTGCACGCACTGAAGCTTTCTTT
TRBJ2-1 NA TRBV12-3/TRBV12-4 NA CASSSTPYNEQFF TGTGCCAGCAGTTCGACTCCCTACAATGAGCAGTTCTTC
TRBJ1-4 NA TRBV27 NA CASSSQGKEKLFF TGTGCCAGCAGTTCACAGGGCAAAGAAAAACTGTTTTTT
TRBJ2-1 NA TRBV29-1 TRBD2 CSAANGREYEQFF TGCAGCGCAGCGAACGGGAGGGAATATGAGCAGTTCTTC
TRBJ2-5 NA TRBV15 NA CATSRGTDQETQYF TGTGCCACCAGCAGAGGGACAGATCAAGAGACCCAGTACTTC
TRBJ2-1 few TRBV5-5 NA CASSLLGRAAYNEQFF TGTGCCAGCAGCTTGCTGGGAAGAGCGGCCTACAATGAGCAGTTCTTC
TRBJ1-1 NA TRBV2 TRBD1 CASSGHRQGMNTEAFF TGTGCCAGCAGTGGGCATCGACAGGGAATGAACACTGAAGCTTTCTTT
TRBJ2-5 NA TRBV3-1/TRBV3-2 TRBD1 CASSQDRTGLGETQYF TGTGCCAGCAGCCAAGATCGGACAGGGCTGGGAGAGACCCAGTACTTC
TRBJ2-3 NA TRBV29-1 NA CSVVPTDTQYF TGCAGCGTTGTTCCTACAGATACGCAGTATTTT
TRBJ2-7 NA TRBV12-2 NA CASRLARRGHREQYF TGTGCAAGTCGCTTAGCGCGCAGGGGGCATAGGGAGCAGTACTTC
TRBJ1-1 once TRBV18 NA CASSPPGPGEREAFF TGTGCCAGCTCCCCACCCGGGCCCGGGGAGAGGGAAGCTTTCTTT
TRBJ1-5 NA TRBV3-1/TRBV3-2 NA CASSRQGHQPQHF TGTGCCAGCAGCCGGCAGGGCCATCAGCCCCAGCATTTT
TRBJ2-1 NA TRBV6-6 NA CASSGGSAYNEQFF TGTGCCAGCAGTGGGGGGTCCGCCTACAATGAGCAGTTCTTC
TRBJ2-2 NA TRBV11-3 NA CASSLGQANTGELFF TGTGCCAGCAGCTTAGGACAGGCGAACACCGGGGAGCTGTTTTTT
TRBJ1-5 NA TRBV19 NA CASSIVRDSQPQHF TGTGCCAGTAGTATAGTTAGGGACTCGCAGCCCCAGCATTTT
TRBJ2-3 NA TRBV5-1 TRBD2 CASSLGTSGNTDTQYF TGCGCCAGCAGCTTGGGGACTAGCGGGAACACAGATACGCAGTATTTT
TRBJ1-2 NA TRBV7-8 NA CASSLGRTQPGSGYTF TGTGCCAGCAGCTTAGGTCGGACTCAACCAGGATCTGGCTACACCTTC
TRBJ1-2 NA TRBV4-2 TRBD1 CASSIPGQGSLGYGYTF TGTGCCAGCAGTATCCCGGGACAGGGGAGTCTCGGCTATGGCTACACCTTC
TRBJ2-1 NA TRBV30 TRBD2 CAWSVRLMMSGSSYNEQFF TGTGCCTGGAGTGTACGTCTTATGATGAGCGGGAGCTCCTACAATGAGCAGTTCTTC
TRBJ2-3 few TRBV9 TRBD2 CASSDSLAGTRSDTQYF TGTGCCAGCAGCGACTCACTAGCGGGAACGAGAAGCGATACGCAGTATTTT
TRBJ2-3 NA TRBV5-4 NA CASSLAGDPSTDTQYF TGTGCCAGCAGCTTGGCGGGAGACCCTAGCACAGATACGCAGTATTTT
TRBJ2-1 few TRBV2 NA CASSDPRQYYNEQFF TGTGCCAGCAGTGACCCGAGACAATACTACAATGAGCAGTTCTTC